The clone carrying this T cell receptor (beta chain) was recorded a few times. What it recognizes is unknown. Germline V gives CDR1 SGHAT, CDR2 FQDESV (reference sequence). The V gene end was trimmed by 4 bases and the J gene end by 5 bases; junction bases not matched to a gene: 7. The CDR3 length is 16 residues. This sample is part of a study of Graves' ophthalmopathy and Graves' hyperthyroidism. Study-level points and caveats: For separating ophthalmopathy from stable hyperthyroidism, a 13-signature model gave approximately 90% sensitivity and about 80% specificity. Ophthalmopathy progression was predicted by the model at less than 71% sensitivity and approximately 72% specificity.

Amplification of TCR beta CDR3 regions used RNA transcripts. RT-PCR in the first round used HTBI primers; a second-round multiplex PCR followed. MiXCR, applied by TCRdb to the multiplex PCR reads, yields one record per CDR3 protein. The sample carries almost 400,000 distinct CDR3 sequences, roughly 18% recorded once. J is TRBJ2-7 and V is TRBV11-1; 14 bases align to TRBD2. This sequence originates from a woman between 18 and 30 years old with Graves' ophthalmopathy. What was sequenced was peripheral blood. The CDR3 loop reads CASSSRTSGRKDEQYF. CDR3 nucleotides: TGTGCCAGCAGCTCCCGGACTAGCGGGAGGAAGGACGAGCAGTACTTC.